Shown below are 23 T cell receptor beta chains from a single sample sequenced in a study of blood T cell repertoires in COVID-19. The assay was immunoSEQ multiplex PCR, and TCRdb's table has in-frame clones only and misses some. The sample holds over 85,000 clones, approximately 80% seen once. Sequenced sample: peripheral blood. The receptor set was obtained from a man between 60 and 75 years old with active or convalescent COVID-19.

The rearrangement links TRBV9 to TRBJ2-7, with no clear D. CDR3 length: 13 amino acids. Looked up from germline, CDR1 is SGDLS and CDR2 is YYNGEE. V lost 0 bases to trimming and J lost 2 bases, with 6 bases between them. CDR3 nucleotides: TGTGCCAGCAGCGTAGGAGTCGCCTACGAGCAGTACTTC. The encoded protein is CASSVGVAYEQYF. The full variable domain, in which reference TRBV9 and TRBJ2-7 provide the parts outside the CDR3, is DSGVTQTPKHLITATGQRVTLRCSPRSGDLSVYWYQQSLDQGLQFLIQYYNGEERAKGNILERFSAQQFPDLHSELNLSSLELGDSALYFCASSVGVAYEQYFGPGTRLTVT.

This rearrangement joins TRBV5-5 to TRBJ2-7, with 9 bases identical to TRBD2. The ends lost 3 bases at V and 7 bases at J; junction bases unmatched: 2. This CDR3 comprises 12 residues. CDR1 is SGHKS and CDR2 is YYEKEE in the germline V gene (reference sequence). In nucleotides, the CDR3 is TGTGCCAGCAGCTGGACTAGCGAAGAGCAGTACTTC. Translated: CASSWTSEEQYF. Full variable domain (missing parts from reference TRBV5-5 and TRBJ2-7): DAGVTQSPTHLIKTRGQQVTLRCSPISGHKSVSWYQQVLGQGPQFIFQYYEKEERGRGNFPDRFSARQFPNYSSELNVNALLLGDSALYLCASSWTSEEQYFGPGTRLTVT.

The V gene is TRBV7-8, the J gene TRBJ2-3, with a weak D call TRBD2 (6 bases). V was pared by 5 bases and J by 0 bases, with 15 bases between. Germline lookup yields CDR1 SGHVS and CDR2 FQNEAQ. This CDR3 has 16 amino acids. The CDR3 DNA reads TGTGCCAGCAGCCCCCGGACTACCTCTAGCACAGATACGCAGTATTTT. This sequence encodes CASSPRTTSSTDTQYF.

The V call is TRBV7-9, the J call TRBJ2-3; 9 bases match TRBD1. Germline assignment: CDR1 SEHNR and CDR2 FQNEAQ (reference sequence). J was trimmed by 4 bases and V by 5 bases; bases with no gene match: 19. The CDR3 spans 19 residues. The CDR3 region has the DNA TGTGCCAGCAGCCCTCAGAAGGACAGGGGATTCGTTGTCGCAGATACGCAGTATTTT. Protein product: CASSPQKDRGFVVADTQYF.

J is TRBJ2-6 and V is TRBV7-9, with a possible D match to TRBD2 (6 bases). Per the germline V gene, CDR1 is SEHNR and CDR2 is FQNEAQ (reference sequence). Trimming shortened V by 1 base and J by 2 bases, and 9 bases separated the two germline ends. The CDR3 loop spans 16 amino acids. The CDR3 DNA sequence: TGTGCCAGCAGCTTAGAACGGGGGACTGGGGCCAACGTCCTGACTTTC. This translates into CASSLERGTGANVLTF.

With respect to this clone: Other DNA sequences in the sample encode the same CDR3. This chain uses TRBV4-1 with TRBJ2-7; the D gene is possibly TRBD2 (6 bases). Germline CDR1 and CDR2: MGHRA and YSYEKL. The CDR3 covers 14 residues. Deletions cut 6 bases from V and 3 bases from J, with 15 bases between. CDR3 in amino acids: CASSRAGGDYEQYF. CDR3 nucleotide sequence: TGCGCCAGCAGTCGAGCCGGGGGTGACTACGAGCAGTACTTC.

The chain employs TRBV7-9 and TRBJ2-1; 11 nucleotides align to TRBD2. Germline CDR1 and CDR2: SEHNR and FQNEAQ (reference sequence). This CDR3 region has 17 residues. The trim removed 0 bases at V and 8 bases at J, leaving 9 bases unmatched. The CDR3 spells CASSLAFTSGRADEQFF. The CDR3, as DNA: TGTGCCAGCAGCTTAGCGTTCACTAGCGGGAGAGCGGATGAGCAGTTCTTC.

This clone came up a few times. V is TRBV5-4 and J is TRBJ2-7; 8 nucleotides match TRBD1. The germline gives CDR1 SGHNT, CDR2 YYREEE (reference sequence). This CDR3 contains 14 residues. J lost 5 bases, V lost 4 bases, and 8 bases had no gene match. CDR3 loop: CASSRGQGPDEQYF. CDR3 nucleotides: TGTGCCAGCAGCCGAGGACAGGGCCCTGACGAGCAGTACTTC.

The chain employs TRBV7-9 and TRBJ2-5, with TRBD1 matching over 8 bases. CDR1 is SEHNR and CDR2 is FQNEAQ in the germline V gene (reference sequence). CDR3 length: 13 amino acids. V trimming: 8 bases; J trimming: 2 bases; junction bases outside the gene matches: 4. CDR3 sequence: CASARDRQETQYF. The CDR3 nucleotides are TGTGCCAGCGCTCGGGACAGGCAAGAGACCCAGTACTTC.

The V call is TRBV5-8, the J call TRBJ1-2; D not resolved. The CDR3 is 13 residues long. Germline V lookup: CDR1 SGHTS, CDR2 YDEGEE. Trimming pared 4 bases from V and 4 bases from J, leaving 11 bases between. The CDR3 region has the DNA TGTGCCAGCAGCATCGGTGAGGGCTATGGCTACACCTTC. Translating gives CASSIGEGYGYTF.

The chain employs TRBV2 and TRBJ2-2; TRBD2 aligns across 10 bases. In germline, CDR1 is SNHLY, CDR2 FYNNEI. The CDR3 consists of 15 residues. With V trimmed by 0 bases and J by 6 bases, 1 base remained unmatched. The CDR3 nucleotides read TGTGCCAGCAGTGAAGCCCTAGCGGGAGCCGGGGAGCTGTTTTTT. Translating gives CASSEALAGAGELFF.

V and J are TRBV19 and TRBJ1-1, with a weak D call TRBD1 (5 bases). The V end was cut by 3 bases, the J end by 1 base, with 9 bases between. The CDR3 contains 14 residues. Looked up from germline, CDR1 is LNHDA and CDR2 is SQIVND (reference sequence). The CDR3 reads CASSMGRANTEAFF. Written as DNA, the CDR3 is TGTGCCAGTAGTATGGGCAGGGCGAACACTGAAGCTTTCTTT.

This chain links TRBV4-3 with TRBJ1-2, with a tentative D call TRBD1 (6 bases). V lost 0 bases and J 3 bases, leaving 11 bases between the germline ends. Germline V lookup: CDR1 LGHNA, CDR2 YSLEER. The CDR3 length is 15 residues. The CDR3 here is CASSQDRGGYYGYTF. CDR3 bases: TGCGCCAGCAGCCAAGATCGAGGGGGTTACTATGGCTACACCTTC.

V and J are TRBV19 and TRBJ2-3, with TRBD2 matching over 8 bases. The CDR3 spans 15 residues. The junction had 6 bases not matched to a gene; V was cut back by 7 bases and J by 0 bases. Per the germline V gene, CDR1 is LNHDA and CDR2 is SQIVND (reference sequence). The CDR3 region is CASTSLAESTDTQYF. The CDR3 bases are TGTGCCAGTACCTCACTAGCGGAAAGCACAGATACGCAGTATTTT.

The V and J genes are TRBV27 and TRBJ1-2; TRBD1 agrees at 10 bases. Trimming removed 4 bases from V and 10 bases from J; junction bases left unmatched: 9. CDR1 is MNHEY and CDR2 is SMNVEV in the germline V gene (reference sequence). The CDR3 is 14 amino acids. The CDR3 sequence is CASSSQLGQGSYTF. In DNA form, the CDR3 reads TGTGCCAGCAGTTCGCAACTGGGACAGGGGTCCTACACCTTC.

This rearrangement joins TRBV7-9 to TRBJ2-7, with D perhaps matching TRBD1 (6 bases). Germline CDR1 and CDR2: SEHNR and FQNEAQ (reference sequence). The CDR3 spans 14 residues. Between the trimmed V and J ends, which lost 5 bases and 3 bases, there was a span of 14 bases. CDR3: CASSQRQADYEQYF. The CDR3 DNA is TGTGCCAGCAGCCAAAGACAGGCCGACTACGAGCAGTACTTC.

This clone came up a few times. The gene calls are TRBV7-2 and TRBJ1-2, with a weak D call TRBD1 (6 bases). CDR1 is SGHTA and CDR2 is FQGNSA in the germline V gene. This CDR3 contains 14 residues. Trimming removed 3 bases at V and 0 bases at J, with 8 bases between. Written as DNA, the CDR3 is TGTGCCAGCAGCTTGGACAGATCTAACTATGGCTACACCTTC. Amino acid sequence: CASSLDRSNYGYTF.

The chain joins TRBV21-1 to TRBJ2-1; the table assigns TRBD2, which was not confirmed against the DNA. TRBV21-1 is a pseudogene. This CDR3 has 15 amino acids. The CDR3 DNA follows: TGTGCCAGCAGCGGTAGCCTAGCCCGCAACAATGAGCAGTTCTTC. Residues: CASSGSLARNNEQFF.

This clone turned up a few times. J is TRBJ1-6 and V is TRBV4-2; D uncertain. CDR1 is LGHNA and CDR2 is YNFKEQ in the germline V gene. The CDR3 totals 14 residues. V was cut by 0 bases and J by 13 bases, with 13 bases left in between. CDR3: CASSQDLKEEPLHF. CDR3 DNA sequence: TGTGCCAGCAGCCAAGATCTTAAGGAGGAGCCCCTCCACTTT.

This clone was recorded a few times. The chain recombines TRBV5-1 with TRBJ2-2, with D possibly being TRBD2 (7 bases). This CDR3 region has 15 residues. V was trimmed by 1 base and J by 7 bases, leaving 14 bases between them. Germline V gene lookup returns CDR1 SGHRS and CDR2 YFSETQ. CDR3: CASSLSQGGNGELFF. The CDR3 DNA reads TGCGCCAGCAGCTTGTCACAGGGAGGGAACGGGGAGCTGTTTTTT.

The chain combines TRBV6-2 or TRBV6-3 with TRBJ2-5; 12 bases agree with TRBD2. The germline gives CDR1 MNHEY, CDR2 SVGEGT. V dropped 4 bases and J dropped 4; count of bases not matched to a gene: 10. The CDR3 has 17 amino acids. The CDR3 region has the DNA TGTGCCAGCAGTTCACGGCGGACTAGCGGGGTTACAGAGACCCAGTACTTC. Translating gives CASSSRRTSGVTETQYF.

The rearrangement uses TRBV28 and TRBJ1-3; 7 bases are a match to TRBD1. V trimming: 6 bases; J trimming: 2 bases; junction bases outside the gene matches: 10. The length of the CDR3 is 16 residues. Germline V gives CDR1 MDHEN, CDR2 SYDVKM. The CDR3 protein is CASSSTGIFTGNTIYF. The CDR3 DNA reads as TGTGCCAGCAGCTCGACAGGGATCTTTACTGGAAACACCATATATTTT.

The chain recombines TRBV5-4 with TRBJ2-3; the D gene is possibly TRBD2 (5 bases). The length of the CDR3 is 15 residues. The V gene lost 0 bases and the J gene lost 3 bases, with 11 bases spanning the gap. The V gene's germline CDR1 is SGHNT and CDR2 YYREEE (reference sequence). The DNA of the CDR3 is TGTGCCAGCAGCTTGGGGGCTGGCGGGACAGATACGCAGTATTTT. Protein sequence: CASSLGAGGTDTQYF.